This T cell receptor (beta chain) was found in a study of OX40 agonist ivuxolimab in advanced cancers. Whole-study context: The treatment was a fully human IgG2 OX40 agonist, ivuxolimab.

The data were produced by immunoSEQ multiplex PCR, yet TCRdb's version contains in-frame clones alone and is incomplete. The table includes around 20,000 clones, nearly 85% detected once. The CDR3 covers 14 residues. Germline lookup yields CDR1 MNHEY and CDR2 SVGAGI. V was clipped by 4 bases and J by 5 bases, with 12 bases between them. The sequences come from CD4+ or CD8+ T cells sorted from blood, collected in a trial of the OX40 agonist ivuxolimab. V usage is TRBV6-5 and J usage is TRBJ1-5; a possible D gene is TRBD1 (5 bases). This receptor was obtained from an adult with an advanced solid tumor such as melanoma, head and neck, liver or kidney cancer. CDR3 sequence: CASSSLPGYQPQHF. In nucleotides, the CDR3 is TGTGCCAGCAGTTCCTTGCCAGGGTATCAGCCCCAGCATTTT.